The entry below describes one T cell receptor (beta chain). Its target is not known. The V and J ends lost 4 bases and 0 bases, in that order; junction bases with no gene match: 2. The V gene's germline CDR1 is MNHNS and CDR2 SASEGT. The CDR3 spans 14 residues. This entry belongs to a study of shared clonotypes between healthy human individuals. Study overall: CD8 memory received one plate per donor, CD8 naive two, CD4 memory three and CD4 naive three. Overall study findings and caveats: Clonotypes that were shared across a handful of donors made up approximately 5.1% of naive CD4 clonotypes.

The naive CD8 fraction comprised CD45RO-negative cells positively selected for CCR7 and excluded terminally differentiated effector memory CD45RA+ cells. At the deep level, the assay was run. Using immunoSEQ multiplex PCR, the repertoire was profiled, and TCRdb retains in-frame clones only, with some absent. The repertoire holds around 2,000,000 clones, with about 95% as singletons. The clonotype was recovered from a man between 18 and 29 years old in good health. Sample: naive CD8+ T cells sorted from blood. The chain recombines TRBV6-1 with TRBJ2-7, with 8 nucleotides matching TRBD1. CDR3 amino acids: CASSGDRYSYEQYF. DNA of the CDR3: TGTGCCAGCAGTGGGGACAGGTACTCCTACGAGCAGTACTTC.